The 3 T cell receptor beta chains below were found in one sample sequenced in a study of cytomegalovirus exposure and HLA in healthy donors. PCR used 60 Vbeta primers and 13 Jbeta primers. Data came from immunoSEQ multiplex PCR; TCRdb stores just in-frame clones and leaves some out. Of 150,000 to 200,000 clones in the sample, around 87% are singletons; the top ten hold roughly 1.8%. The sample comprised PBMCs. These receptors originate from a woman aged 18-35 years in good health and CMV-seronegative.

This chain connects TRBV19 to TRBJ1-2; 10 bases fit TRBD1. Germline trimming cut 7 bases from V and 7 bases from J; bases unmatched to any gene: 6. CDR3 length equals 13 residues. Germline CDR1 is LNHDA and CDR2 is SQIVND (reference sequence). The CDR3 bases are TGTGCCAGTACCGACAGGGGGCTAGGTGGCTACACCTTC. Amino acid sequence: CASTDRGLGGYTF.

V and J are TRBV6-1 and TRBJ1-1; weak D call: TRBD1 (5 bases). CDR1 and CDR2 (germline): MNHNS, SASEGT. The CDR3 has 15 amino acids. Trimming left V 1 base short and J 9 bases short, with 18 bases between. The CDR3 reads CASSEGGGTKTKAFF. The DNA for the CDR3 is TGTGCCAGCAGTGAAGGGGGGGGAACGAAAACTAAAGCTTTCTTT.

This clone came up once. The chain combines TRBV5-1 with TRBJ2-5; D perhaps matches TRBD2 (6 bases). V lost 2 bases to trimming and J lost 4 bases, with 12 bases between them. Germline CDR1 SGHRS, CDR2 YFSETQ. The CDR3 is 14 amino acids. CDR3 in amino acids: CASSFGGWRETQYF. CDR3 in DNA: TGCGCCAGCAGCTTCGGGGGTTGGCGAGAGACCCAGTACTTC.